This T cell receptor beta chain came from a study of blood T cell repertoires in COVID-19 (TCRdb year 2020). About the full investigation: The collaborator samples originated in the United States, Italy and Spain and spanned the acute and convalescent phases of COVID-19. The prospective study material was composed of cDNA or gDNA derived from T cells, B-cell-depleted T cells, or PBMCs. Deeply sampled blood TCRbeta repertoires from subjects exposed to, actively infected with, or recovered from COVID-19 were included in the dataset. The repertoires were released in a freely available public database intended as a resource for research on the immune response to SARS-CoV-2. The samples were drawn from the first 160 participants of the ongoing ImmuneRACE study and from more than 1,000 subjects provided by 6 global collaborators. Sample metadata almost always included a de-identified subject ID, COVID-19 status, age in years and sex. Where available, HLA class I and class II types were taken from metadata supplied by the sample provider and were not determined by assay-based typing.

A word on this clone: Its antigen is still unknown. No much larger clone is present one base from it, and per-base qualities are unavailable.

TCRbeta CDR3 regions were amplified from genomic DNA by means of the immunoSEQ Assay, a bias-controlled multiplex PCR. On the authors' methods: The number of nucleated cells in each sample was estimated from the amplification of reference gene primers within the assay. To quantify the absolute abundance of each unique TCRbeta CDR3 rearrangement, sequence reads were collapsed and filtered. For each sample, productive Simpson clonality was calculated as the square root of Simpson's diversity index over productive rearrangements. The table comes from immuneACCESS by way of TCRdb, which keeps in-frame sequences with V and J called. Part of the clones is missing from these tables; in studies checked, under half for an unresolved V gene and the rest for unknown reasons. Clone size and the V and J calls come from that table; the DNA yielded D and trimming. Recorded for this sample are roughly 43,000 clones; about 85% of them occurred a single time. About 13% of the sample is in the top ten clones.

Each collaborating institution followed its own protocols to collect whole blood in K2EDTA tubes. For TCRbeta analysis, collaborator samples were shipped as frozen whole blood, as isolated PBMCs, or as DNA extracted from either sample type. On the study overall, not on this receptor specifically: The amount of clinical and demographic metadata varied by source and participant and was provided uncurated.

The sequenced material came from peripheral blood. This TCR derives from a woman between 65 and 79 years old in a cohort sampled during active COVID-19.

The sequenced DNA: TGTGCTATACAGGGCTCGAATTCACCCCTCCACTTT. Its protein product is CAIQGSNSPLHF. The sequence joins TRBV30 to TRBJ1-6, and perhaps TRBD1 as D gene, on 6 matching bases. Including cysteine and phenylalanine, the CDR3 has 12 amino acids. The kept DNA is CDR3 alone, 36 bases in frame from the first base. For CDR1 and CDR2, the germline V gene (reference sequence) lists GTSNPN and SVGIG.